The source of this T cell receptor (beta chain) is a study of Ad26.COV2.S vaccination and SARS-CoV-2 variants. Background on the study: Within the COV1001 Ad26.COV2.S trial arm, the donor was enrolled.

The protocol was immunoSEQ multiplex PCR, while the TCRdb copy is restricted to in-frame clones and leaves out a portion. The sample lists some 320,000 clones; about 82% were seen once. Concerning this clone itself: Its specificity is unknown.

Findings and limits, study-wide: While placebo recipients had lower spike-specific TCR breadth, vaccine recipients had more.

Noted treatment: around 19 received Ad26.COV2.S at low or high dose, single or two shots; several received placebo; per-sample allocation not given. After the first vaccine or placebo injection, samples were drawn on day 63. In Boston, the donor was an adult between 18-55 years of age. Germline lookup yields CDR1 SGHTA and CDR2 FQGNSA. Trimming left V 5 bases short and J 6 bases short, with 13 bases between. The CDR3 is 13 amino acids. The chain has TRBV7-2 and TRBJ1-1, with no clear D. This receptor was obtained from a person aged 18 to 65 who received the Ad26.COV2.S COVID-19 vaccine or a placebo. Sequencing used peripheral blood, obtained in a trial of Ad26.COV2.S vaccine versus placebo. The CDR3 here is CASSRARAPEAFF. CDR3 nucleotide sequence: TGTGCCAGCAGCCGGGCGAGGGCCCCTGAAGCTTTCTTT.